Below are 32 T cell receptor beta chains sequenced from a single sample in a study of graft-versus-host responses after intestinal transplantation. The antigens for these receptors are not known. Sequencing was performed with immunoSEQ multiplex PCR; in TCRdb, only in-frame clones are kept and a portion is missing. The sample holds approximately 71,000 clones, 70% to 90% seen once. The material was unstimulated CD8+ T cells sorted from spleen or lymph node cells, obtained before intestinal transplant. These receptors were collected from a human donor who received an intestinal transplant.

This chain connects TRBV28 to TRBJ2-3, with 9 bases that match TRBD2. V shed 6 bases, J shed 9 bases, and the junction held 4 bases outside the gene matches. CDR1 is MDHEN and CDR2 is SYDVKM in the germline V gene. The CDR3 totals 12 residues. The CDR3 DNA sequence: TGTGCCAGCAGAGATAGCGGGGGCACGCAGTATTTT. Its protein is CASRDSGGTQYF.

The V call is TRBV28, the J call TRBJ1-1, with 10 bases aligning to TRBD1. The CDR3 length is 13 residues. Germline CDR1 and CDR2: MDHEN and SYDVKM. The V gene end was trimmed by 5 bases and the J gene end by 7 bases; junction bases not matched to a gene: 4. DNA of the CDR3: TGTGCCAGCAGTGACAGGGGGCGCATTGAAGCTTTCTTT. Translated, it gives CASSDRGRIEAFF.

The gene calls are TRBV28 and TRBJ1-1, with TRBD1 identical over 7 bases. V shed 3 bases and J 4 bases; nucleotides not matched to a gene: 2. CDR1 is MDHEN, CDR2 SYDVKM, per germline. CDR3 length equals 13 residues. CDR3 sequence reads: CASSFYRGTEAFF. The CDR3 coding sequence is TGTGCCAGCAGTTTCTACAGGGGCACTGAAGCTTTCTTT.

The sample holds a few counts of this clone. The chain combines TRBV6-6 with TRBJ1-3, with TRBD1 matching 7 bases. Germline V lookup: CDR1 MNHNY, CDR2 SVGAGI (reference sequence). This CDR3 spans 15 amino acids. The ends lost 5 bases at V and 8 bases at J; junction bases unmatched: 12. DNA for the CDR3: TGTGCCAGCAGTATTGCCCGGCAGGGGGGAGACACCATATATTTT. Translation gives CASSIARQGGDTIYF.

The chain carries TRBV5-1 and TRBJ2-7; 13 nucleotides agree with TRBD2. Germline assignment: CDR1 SGHRS and CDR2 YFSETQ. The CDR3 consists of 15 residues. V lost 2 bases and J lost 6; bases outside the gene matches: 5. CDR3 DNA: TGCGCCAGCAGCTTAACTAGCGGGGGGGCGACCGAGCAGTACTTC. It codes for CASSLTSGGATEQYF.

This chain links TRBV28 with TRBJ1-4, with D unresolved. There are 14 residues in the CDR3. V was trimmed by 6 bases and J by 8 bases, leaving 16 bases between them. Germline V gene data show CDR1 as MDHEN and CDR2 as SYDVKM. The CDR3 bases are TGTGCCAGCAGCCTTCTCCTAGACGGCGAAAAACTGTTTTTT. It is translated as CASSLLLDGEKLFF.

This rearrangement joins TRBV6-1 to TRBJ2-1; TRBD1 agrees at 10 bases. Germline V CDR1 and CDR2: MNHNS, SASEGT. V lost 4 bases to trimming and J lost 9 bases; unmatched junction nucleotides: 9. The CDR3 runs to 15 residues. CDR3 in amino acids: CASSVDRGQICEQFF. CDR3 nucleotide sequence: TGTGCCAGCAGTGTTGACAGGGGGCAAATTTGTGAGCAGTTCTTC.

CDR3 sequence: CASTPEPWANEKLFF. CDR3 DNA sequence: TGTGCCAGCACCCCAGAACCCTGGGCGAATGAAAAACTGTTTTTT. The chain is built from TRBV28 and TRBJ1-4; D is uncertain. The CDR3 extends over 15 amino acids. Germline V gene data show CDR1 as MDHEN and CDR2 as SYDVKM. Trimming took off 7 bases at V and 5 bases at J, with 17 bases between the two ends.

This sequence joins TRBV4-2 and TRBJ1-1; 8 bases match TRBD1. Looked up from germline, CDR1 is LGHNA and CDR2 is YNFKEQ. This CDR3 region has 15 residues. The V segment lost 4 bases and the J segment 1 base; nucleotides outside the gene matches: 5. The CDR3 loop reads CASSPSGQGNTEAFF. The CDR3, as DNA: TGTGCCAGCAGCCCTTCCGGACAGGGGAACACTGAAGCTTTCTTT.

The rearrangement uses TRBV19 and TRBJ1-5; 8 nucleotides match TRBD1. J lost 4 bases, V lost 7 bases, and 6 bases had no gene match. CDR1 and CDR2 from the germline V gene are LNHDA and SQIVND (reference sequence). This CDR3 has 14 amino acids. CDR3 in amino acids: CASKHTGGNQPQHF. The DNA for the CDR3 is TGTGCCAGTAAACACACAGGGGGTAATCAGCCCCAGCATTTT. The variable domain in full, completed from reference TRBV19 and TRBJ1-5, reads DGGITQSPKYLFRKEGQNVTLSCEQNLNHDAMYWYRQDPGQGLRLIYYSQIVNDFQKGDIAEGYSVSREKKESFPLTVTSAQKNPTAFYLCASKHTGGNQPQHFGDGTRLSIL.

The chain employs TRBV2 and TRBJ1-6; D perhaps matches TRBD1 (6 bases). V shed 6 bases and J shed 7 bases, with 13 bases lying between them. This CDR3 comprises 14 residues. Germline V gene sequence: CDR1 SNHLY, CDR2 FYNNEI. CDR3 sequence reads: CASSLRGWNSPLHF. The CDR3 DNA sequence: TGTGCCAGCAGCCTCAGGGGTTGGAATTCACCCCTCCACTTT.

This chain connects TRBV25-1 to TRBJ1-2, with D unresolved. The germline V gene encodes CDR1 MGHDK and CDR2 SYGVNS. The CDR3 runs to 13 residues. Trimming stripped 3 bases from V and 8 bases from J, with 13 bases between. CDR3 in DNA: TGTGCCAGCAGTGACCATGACAAATACGGCTACACCTTC. Translated: CASSDHDKYGYTF.

V usage is TRBV6-5 and J usage is TRBJ1-1; D might be TRBD1 (5 bases). The V end lost 7 bases, the J end lost 0 bases, and 12 bases lay between the germline ends. Germline values: CDR1 MNHEY, CDR2 SVGAGI. This CDR3 is 14 amino acids long. The DNA for the CDR3 is TGTGCCAGCACCTCGACAGAAATGAACACTGAAGCTTTCTTT. This translates into CASTSTEMNTEAFF.

This chain links TRBV11-2 with TRBJ1-5, with D unclear. The CDR3 sequence is 14 residues long. The germline gives CDR1 SGHAT, CDR2 FQNNGV. V lost 5 bases and J lost 5, with 13 bases in between. The CDR3 DNA reads TGTGCCAGCAGCCCAGGATCCCACGATCAGCCCCAGCATTTT. This translates into CASSPGSHDQPQHF.

The J gene is TRBJ2-5, the V gene TRBV6-4; 8 nucleotides align to TRBD2. The CDR3 runs 15 residues. Germline V gene data show CDR1 as MRHNA and CDR2 as SNTAGT. V was pared by 4 bases and J by 1 base, with 5 bases of the junction left unmatched. CDR3 loop: CASSVSAGGQETQYF. The CDR3 DNA reads TGTGCCAGCAGTGTTTCCGCGGGGGGCCAAGAGACCCAGTACTTC.

The genes are TRBV6-6 and TRBJ1-1; possible D gene TRBD1, 6 bases. V shed 3 bases and J shed 3 bases, with 14 bases lying between them. This CDR3 has 15 residues. Germline-derived CDR1 and CDR2 are MNHNY and SVGAGI (reference sequence). CDR3 in DNA: TGTGCCAGCAGTTATCTTGCGGACAGTCACACTGAAGCTTTCTTT. Its protein is CASSYLADSHTEAFF.

The rearrangement joins TRBV19 to TRBJ2-7; 10 nucleotides match TRBD2. Germline V gene sequence: CDR1 LNHDA, CDR2 SQIVND (reference sequence). Unmatched junction bases numbered 6, after V lost 6 bases and J lost 4 bases. CDR3 length equals 14 residues. DNA for the CDR3: TGTGCCAGTAGCGTAGCGGGAGGCCAGTACGAGCAGTACTTC. Amino acids: CASSVAGGQYEQYF.

The chain recombines TRBV5-8 with TRBJ2-5, with D perhaps TRBD1 (5 bases). The germline CDR1 and CDR2 sequences are SGHTS and YDEGEE. V lost 6 bases and J 4 bases, leaving 13 bases between the germline ends. The CDR3 extends over 13 amino acids. The CDR3 DNA is TGTGCCAGCATCCAAAGGGGCGGAGAGACCCAGTACTTC. Amino acid sequence: CASIQRGGETQYF.

The chain couples TRBV7-8 to TRBJ1-5, with 8 bases matching TRBD1. J lost 8 bases, V lost 2 bases, and 8 bases had no gene match. CDR1 and CDR2 (germline): SGHVS, FQNEAQ. The CDR3 length is 15 residues. CDR3 sequence reads: CASSLNPDRDKPQHF. CDR3 nucleotides: TGTGCCAGCAGCTTAAACCCGGACAGGGACAAGCCCCAGCATTTT.

The V gene is TRBV9, the J gene TRBJ2-3, with 7 bases lining up with TRBD2. Germline values: CDR1 SGDLS, CDR2 YYNGEE. V was pared by 1 base and J by 4 bases, with 6 bases of the junction left unmatched. The length of the CDR3 is 15 residues. The CDR3: CASSVWAGEADTQYF. CDR3 in DNA: TGTGCCAGCAGCGTATGGGCGGGAGAGGCAGATACGCAGTATTTT.

Comments on this clone: The junction does not match germline at one end; this may be a read error. J is TRBJ2-1 and V is TRBV5-1; TRBD2 matches 13 bases. The CDR3 spans 15 residues. CDR1 and CDR2 (germline): SGHRS, YFSETQ. The CDR3 region is CASSGRLAGGNGQFF. CDR3 in DNA: TGCGCCAGCAGCGGGAGACTAGCGGGGGGAAATGGGCAGTTCTTC.

The gene calls are TRBV5-1 and TRBJ1-1, with D perhaps matching TRBD1 (5 bases). Germline CDR1 is SGHRS and CDR2 is YFSETQ. The CDR3 runs 16 residues. The V end lost 4 bases, the J end lost 0 bases, and 16 bases lay between the germline ends. The CDR3 bases are TGCGCCAGCAGCCCAGACAGCCTTATCATGAACACTGAAGCTTTCTTT. As protein: CASSPDSLIMNTEAFF.

V usage is TRBV5-1 and J usage is TRBJ2-2; D unresolved. Germline CDR1 and CDR2: SGHRS and YFSETQ. This CDR3 is 17 amino acids long. V was clipped by 4 bases and J by 0 bases, with 16 bases between them. CDR3 amino acids: CASSPWLSGSNTGELFF. CDR3 in DNA: TGCGCCAGCAGCCCTTGGTTATCGGGTTCGAACACCGGGGAGCTGTTTTTT.

The chain joins TRBV6-1 to TRBJ1-1; a weak D match, TRBD1 (5 bases). The germline CDR1 and CDR2 sequences are MNHNS and SASEGT. Trimming cost V 1 base and J 7 bases, with 16 bases left between them. The length of the CDR3 is 15 residues. The CDR3 nucleotides read TGTGCCAGCAGTGAAGGGGAGGGGCCCCAAGGTGAAGCTTTCTTT. Translating gives CASSEGEGPQGEAFF.

This rearrangement joins TRBV29-1 to TRBJ1-1; possibly TRBD1 for D (5 bases). This CDR3 has 11 amino acids. Germline V gene sequence: CDR1 SQVTM, CDR2 ANQGSEA. V was trimmed by 5 bases and J by 4 bases, leaving 8 bases between them. CDR3 amino acids: CSVPRGTEAFF. DNA of the CDR3: TGCAGCGTTCCTAGGGGCACTGAAGCTTTCTTT.

The chain uses TRBV6-1 and TRBJ2-2, with 13 bases that match TRBD2. The CDR3 has 18 amino acids. The J segment lost 5 bases and the V segment lost 3 bases, leaving 9 bases of the junction unmatched. Germline V gene data show CDR1 as MNHNS and CDR2 as SASEGT. This chain's CDR3 is CASSDNKETSGGTGELFF. In DNA form, the CDR3 reads TGTGCCAGCAGTGATAATAAAGAGACTAGCGGGGGGACCGGGGAGCTGTTTTTT.

This clone was seen a single time. The J gene is TRBJ2-7, the V gene TRBV27, with a weak D call TRBD2 (6 bases). V lost 4 bases and J lost 0, with 13 bases in between. The CDR3 is made up of 15 amino acids. CDR1 and CDR2 from the germline V gene are MNHEY and SMNVEV (reference sequence). In DNA form, the CDR3 reads TGTGCCAGCAGTTATCGTGGGGGGATCTCCTACGAGCAGTACTTC. Translation: CASSYRGGISYEQYF.

A few counts support this clone. The chain links TRBV5-4 to TRBJ2-7; possible D gene TRBD1, 5 bases. Germline assignment: CDR1 SGHNT and CDR2 YYREEE (reference sequence). The CDR3 runs 13 residues. Between the trimmed V and J ends, which lost 4 bases and 2 bases, there was a span of 10 bases. CDR3 in DNA: TGTGCCAGCAGCCCTGGACAAACCTACGAGCAGTACTTC. Protein product: CASSPGQTYEQYF.

This chain joins TRBV28 and TRBJ2-7, with 10 nucleotides matching TRBD1. Trimming removed 8 bases from V and 5 bases from J; junction bases left unmatched: 9. Germline assignment: CDR1 MDHEN and CDR2 SYDVKM. The CDR3 consists of 14 residues. CDR3 residues: CASAMDRGRNEQYF. CDR3 in DNA: TGTGCCAGCGCCATGGACAGGGGGAGGAACGAGCAGTACTTC.

This chain connects TRBV10-3 to TRBJ2-3, with 7 bases aligning to TRBD1. The ends lost 6 bases at V and 0 bases at J; junction bases unmatched: 3. CDR3 length: 14 residues. Germline loops: CDR1 ENHRY, CDR2 SYGVKD. The CDR3 sequence: CAIRTGLSTDTQYF. CDR3 coding DNA: TGTGCCATCAGGACAGGGTTAAGCACAGATACGCAGTATTTT.

The chain carries TRBV2 and TRBJ1-1, with TRBD1 matching over 8 bases. Unmatched junction bases numbered 20, after V lost 2 bases and J lost 0 bases. Per germline, CDR1 SNHLY and CDR2 FYNNEI. CDR3 length: 21 residues. The CDR3 DNA reads TGTGCCAGCAGTGAACCCCCACACAGTAGTAAGGCAGGGGGCATGAACACTGAAGCTTTCTTT. Protein sequence: CASSEPPHSSKAGGMNTEAFF. The whole variable domain, filled in from reference TRBV2 and TRBJ1-1, reads EPEVTQTPSHQVTQMGQEVILRCVPISNHLYFYWYRQILGQKVEFLVSFYNNEISEKSEIFDDQFSVERPDGSNFTLKIRSTKLEDSAMYFCASSEPPHSSKAGGMNTEAFFGQGTRLTVV.

The rearrangement links TRBV27 to TRBJ1-5, with 10 bases lining up with TRBD1. J was trimmed by 3 bases and V by 2 bases; bases with no gene match: 1. Germline-derived CDR1 and CDR2 are MNHEY and SMNVEV (reference sequence). The CDR3 runs 15 residues. The CDR3 protein is CASSLDRGLNQPQHF. CDR3 sequence (DNA): TGTGCCAGCAGTTTAGACAGGGGGCTCAATCAGCCCCAGCATTTT.